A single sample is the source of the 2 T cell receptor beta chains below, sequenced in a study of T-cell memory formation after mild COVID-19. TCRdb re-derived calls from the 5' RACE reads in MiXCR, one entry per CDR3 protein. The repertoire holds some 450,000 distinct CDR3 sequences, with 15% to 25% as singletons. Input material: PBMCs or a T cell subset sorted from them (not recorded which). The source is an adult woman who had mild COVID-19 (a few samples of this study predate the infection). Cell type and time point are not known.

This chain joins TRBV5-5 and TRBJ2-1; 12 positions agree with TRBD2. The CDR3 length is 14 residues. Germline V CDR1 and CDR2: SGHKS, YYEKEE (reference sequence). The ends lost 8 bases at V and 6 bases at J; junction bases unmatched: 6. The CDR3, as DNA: TGTGCCAGTTCCGGACTAGCGGGGACCAATGAGCAGTTCTTC. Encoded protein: CASSGLAGTNEQFF.

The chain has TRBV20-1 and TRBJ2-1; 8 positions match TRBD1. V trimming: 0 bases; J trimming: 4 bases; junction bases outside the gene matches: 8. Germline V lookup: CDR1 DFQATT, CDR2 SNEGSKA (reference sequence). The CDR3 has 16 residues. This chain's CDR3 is CSARDQGARRYNEQFF. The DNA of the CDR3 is TGCAGTGCTAGAGATCAGGGGGCTAGACGATACAATGAGCAGTTCTTC.